Following are 14 T cell receptor beta chains from one sample sequenced in a study of blood T cell repertoires in COVID-19. Produced via immunoSEQ multiplex PCR; TCRdb's table is partial and in-frame only. The sample lists some 140,000 clones; roughly 84% were seen once. The sample comprised peripheral blood. The receptors stem from a woman at least 80 years old with acute or convalescent COVID-19.

The V and J genes are TRBV18 and TRBJ2-1, with D possibly matching TRBD1 (6 bases). The CDR3 length is 17 residues. CDR1 is KGHSH and CDR2 is LQKENI in the germline V gene. V was shortened by 2 bases and J by 0 bases, with 14 bases between the two germline ends. The CDR3 coding sequence is TGTGCCAGCTCACCAAGCAGGGGTGAGAGCTCCTACAATGAGCAGTTCTTC. Its protein product is CASSPSRGESSYNEQFF. Variable domain in full (rest from reference TRBV18 and TRBJ2-1): NAGVMQNPRHLVRRRGQEARLRCSPMKGHSHVYWYRQLPEEGLKFMVYLQKENIIDESGMPKERFSAEFPKEGPSILRIQQVVRGDSAAYFCASSPSRGESSYNEQFFGPGTRLTVL.

The chain couples TRBV3-1 (or the pseudogene TRBV3-2) to TRBJ1-1; D is undetermined. The CDR3 spans 12 residues. Germline CDR1 is LGHDT and CDR2 is YNNKEL (reference sequence). Trimming shortened V by 1 base and J by 11 bases, and 11 bases separated the two germline ends. The CDR3 region has the DNA TGTGCCAGCAGCCAAGCAGCGCTTGGGGCTTTCTTT. It specifies CASSQAALGAFF.

The chain couples TRBV5-5 to TRBJ1-2; D unclear. This CDR3 has 13 residues. Deletions cut 2 bases from V and 6 bases from J, with 11 bases between. Germline V gene data show CDR1 as SGHKS and CDR2 as YYEKEE (reference sequence). As DNA, the CDR3 is TGTGCCAGCAGCTTCGAGACATCCCATGGCTACACCTTC. This codes for CASSFETSHGYTF.

The gene calls are TRBV6-5 and TRBJ1-4; D is undetermined. The CDR3 is made up of 12 amino acids. V was shortened by 5 bases and J by 8 bases, with 9 bases between the two germline ends. Germline values: CDR1 MNHEY, CDR2 SVGAGI. The CDR3 sequence: CASSPRGEKLFF. The CDR3 region has the DNA TGTGCCAGCAGTCCCCGAGGGGAAAAACTGTTTTTT.

The rearrangement joins TRBV6-2 or TRBV6-3 to TRBJ2-5, with a weak D call TRBD1 (6 bases). Deletions cut 1 base from V and 5 bases from J, with 20 bases between. Germline V CDR1 and CDR2: MNHEY, SVGEGT. The CDR3 covers 17 residues. The CDR3 DNA reads as TGTGCCAGCAGTTACTACCCCCGAGCACAGGGTGGGGAGACCCAGTACTTC. It specifies CASSYYPRAQGGETQYF.

This chain links TRBV6-5 with TRBJ1-5, with D perhaps TRBD1 (6 bases). The CDR3 sequence is 15 residues long. CDR1 and CDR2 from the germline V gene are MNHEY and SVGAGI. Trimming removed 5 bases from V and 6 bases from J, with 17 bases in between. CDR3 sequence reads: CASSPAGALGQPQHF. The CDR3 region has the DNA TGTGCCAGCAGTCCGGCGGGGGCATTGGGTCAGCCCCAGCATTTT.

The V call is TRBV18, the J call TRBJ1-5, with D possibly TRBD1 on 5 matching bases. The V and J ends lost 5 bases and 3 bases respectively, with 8 bases between them. CDR3 length: 13 amino acids. The germline CDR1 and CDR2 sequences are KGHSH and LQKENI. The CDR3 bases are TGTGCCAGCTCAAGCAGGGACAATCAGCCCCAGCATTTT. It codes for CASSSRDNQPQHF.

This rearrangement joins TRBV6-6 to TRBJ2-1; D possibly corresponds to TRBD2 (6 bases). Germline lookup yields CDR1 MNHNY and CDR2 SVGAGI (reference sequence). The CDR3 runs 17 residues. Deletions cut 5 bases from V and 0 bases from J, with 17 bases between. This CDR3 reads CASSPLSGLSSYNEQFF. Here the CDR3 DNA reads TGTGCCAGCAGTCCGTTAAGCGGGTTAAGCTCCTACAATGAGCAGTTCTTC.

J is TRBJ1-2 and V is TRBV28; weak D call: TRBD1 (5 bases). CDR1 and CDR2 from the germline V gene are MDHEN and SYDVKM. There are 12 residues in the CDR3. Trimming left V 8 bases short and J 7 bases short, with 14 bases between. The CDR3 spells CASRSDIRGYTF. DNA for the CDR3: TGTGCCAGCCGATCGGACATCCGTGGCTACACCTTC.

This clone was counted a single time. This chain links TRBV7-9 with TRBJ2-7; 12 nucleotides align to TRBD1. The CDR3 consists of 14 residues. Germline V gene data show CDR1 as SEHNR and CDR2 as FQNEAQ (reference sequence). Losses at the gene ends were 3 bases for V and 5 bases for J; bases not matched to a gene: 2. CDR3 in DNA: TGTGCCAGCAGCTTGGGACAGGGGGCCAACGAGCAGTACTTC. It yields the protein CASSLGQGANEQYF.

The chain uses TRBV6-5 and TRBJ1-3, with D unclear. Trimming shortened V by 5 bases and J by 9 bases, and 14 bases separated the two germline ends. CDR1 MNHEY and CDR2 SVGAGI come from the germline V gene. The CDR3 runs to 13 residues. CDR3 in DNA: TGTGCCAGCAGTCCTACCCTAACGAGCACCATATATTTT. Translating it yields CASSPTLTSTIYF.

The chain links TRBV2 to TRBJ1-5; 9 positions match TRBD1. Germline-derived CDR1 and CDR2 are SNHLY and FYNNEI. V lost 0 bases to trimming and J lost 5 bases; unmatched junction nucleotides: 11. This CDR3 spans 18 amino acids. The CDR3 region has the DNA TGTGCCAGCAGTGAAGCCCGGGACAGGGTCATCCCCTATCAGCCCCAGCATTTT. Translated: CASSEARDRVIPYQPQHF.

This chain links TRBV23-1 with TRBJ2-1, with TRBD2 identical over 7 bases. TRBV23-1 is noted as an ORF with a role that remains uncertain. The CDR3 is 13 residues long. The V gene end was trimmed by 8 bases and the J gene end by 10 bases; junction bases not matched to a gene: 11. The CDR3 nucleotides read TGCGCCAGCCGGAAAGCGGGGACGAAAGAGCAGTTCTTC. Translating it yields CASRKAGTKEQFF.

The chain uses TRBV4-3 and TRBJ1-6; D not resolved. V was trimmed by 5 bases and J by 10 bases, leaving 24 bases between them. This CDR3 region has 17 residues. Germline CDR1 reads LGHNA; CDR2 reads YSLEER. The CDR3: CASSSGPGGPMRSPLHF. In nucleotides, the CDR3 is TGCGCCAGCAGCTCAGGCCCGGGAGGACCTATGCGGTCACCCCTCCACTTT.